Reported below is one T cell receptor beta chain. This clone was found once. No cognate antigen has been identified for it. Base qualities were left out, and no much larger clone turns up one base away. This sample is part of a study of T cell responses to AZD1222 COVID-19 vaccine (dated by TCRdb to about 2021). Looking at the study overall: Because spike-specific TCR depth and breadth did not differ between the two schedules, AZD1222 recipients who got a second dose at roughly 4 weeks were pooled with those who got a second dose at roughly 12 weeks. TCR sequencing covered about 230 trial participants: roughly 200 given two doses of AZD1222 and around 25 given two doses of MenACWY control vaccine. Trial participants were enrolled by age into subgroups of 18-55, 56-69 and 70-plus years, and roughly 150, 30 and 60 TCR-sequenced participants, respectively, were included in these subgroups.

The CDR3 regions of human TCRbeta chains were analyzed by immunosequencing. The study's own analysis went as follows. Repertoire TCRs were matched against a reference library of SARS-CoV-2-specific TCRs generated with the MIRA antigen-specificity platform. Breadth meant the fraction of unique TCRs that were SARS-CoV-2-associated, whereas depth meant the fraction of total T cells that were SARS-CoV-2-associated. Using the MIRA data, every spike-specific TCR was mapped to the spike region that the TCR reacted to and assigned to either a CD4 or a CD8 class. Log10-transformed breadth and depth values were compared by one-way ANOVA with Sidak's multiple comparisons tests. TCRdb limited this immuneACCESS table to in-frame rearrangements with V and J called. A share of clones is missing; checked studies link under half to unresolved V genes, and the rest is unexplained. Clone size and V and J calls were adopted from that table, with D and trimming inferred from the DNA. The sample records about 150,000 clones, 80% to 90% of which are singletons. 5% to 5.5% of the sample is in the top ten clones.

Including the terminal cysteine and phenylalanine, the CDR3 comprises 13 residues. The sequence is cut down to CDR3 DNA, 39 bases in frame from base 1. CDR1 and CDR2 are read off the germline V gene (reference sequence) as SGHNT and YYREEE. Trimming removed 4 bases from V and 5 bases from J, leaving 13 bases between the germline ends. The sample's time point, from its label and the paper: baseline before first vaccination. Vaccinee samples came from UK trials COV001 and COV002, including a single-blind randomized controlled phase 2/3 trial of AZD1222 (ChAdOx1 nCoV-19) in healthy adults. For TCRbeta chain sequencing, PBMC samples from trial participants were taken at day 0 and at day 28 after the second dose. Overall study results and their limits: Most participants were white British and females outnumbered males, and the authors suggested that clonal diversity may have been underestimated. After two AZD1222 doses, spike-specific TCR breadth and depth were significantly higher than at day 0 and than in MenACWY recipients. Reportedly, close to half of the unique spike-specific TCRs recognized epitopes lying outside the regions that are mutated in the B.1.351 and B.1.1.7 variants. Because no day 14 peak-response samples were available, the repertoires could be characterized only after the peak T cell response. Only a handful of AZD1222 recipients were SARS-CoV-2 seropositive at baseline, limiting conclusions about previously exposed vaccinees. The 56-69-year group was small, and its depth increase did not reach significance, likely because of low power. CD4 TCRs associated with the vaccine covered the entire spike protein, and the dominant responses were in regions 160-218 and 743-854.

The receptor chain draws on TRBV5-4 and TRBJ2-7, with TRBD1 perhaps the D gene, on 5 matching bases. The input for sequencing was peripheral blood, taken on day 0 of AZD1222 vaccination. The clonotype comes from an adult in good health. Here is the DNA: TGTGCCAGCAGCCCTACGCCCAGGGACGAGCAGTACTTC. This yields the protein CASSPTPRDEQYF.